The rows below give T cell receptor beta chains drawn from one sample of a study of T-cell reconstitution after alpha-beta-depleted transplantation in children. TCRdb re-derived calls from the PCR reads in MiXCR, one entry per CDR3 protein. The sample has roughly 400,000 distinct CDR3 sequences, around two fifths seen once. The sequencing used PBMCs, collected before TCRalphabeta/CD19-depleted stem cell transplant. These TCRs come from a girl aged 2 to 10 with aplastic anemia, due to receive a stem cell transplant. CDR3s include the opening cysteine and the closing phenylalanine or tryptophan. Fields, in order: J gene, V gene, clone size, D gene, CDR3 DNA, CDR3 protein. D genes are given only for firm matches. Where a row states a size, it is once, few, many or the class of an expanded clone; other rows omit it.

TRBJ1-2 | TRBV18 | few | NA | TGTGCCAGCTCACCACGGGAGGAGGGAAAAGGCTACACCTTC | CASSPREEGKGYTF
TRBJ2-7 | TRBV20-1 | NA | TRBD2 | TGCAGTGCTAGAGACGGACTAGCGGGTGAGCAGTACTTC | CSARDGLAGEQYF
TRBJ1-5 | TRBV19 | NA | TRBD1 | TGTGCCAGTAGTAGGGGGACAGCTCTCGGCAATCAGCCCCAGCATTTT | CASSRGTALGNQPQHF
TRBJ2-7 | TRBV7-2 | once | NA | TGTGCCAGCAGCCCTTGGGCAGGGTCTCGCTACGAGCAGTACTTC | CASSPWAGSRYEQYF
TRBJ2-1 | TRBV20-1 | once | NA | TGCAGTTCAAGATCACTGGGGAGGGAGCAGTTCTTC | CSSRSLGREQFF
TRBJ1-1 | TRBV6-1 | NA | NA | TGTGCCAGCAGTCAGTACGCGGGCACTGAAGCTTTCTTT | CASSQYAGTEAFF
TRBJ1-5 | TRBV5-5 | many | NA | TGTGCCAGCAGCTTGCTGGGGGGTGATAGCAATCAGCCCCAGCATTTT | CASSLLGGDSNQPQHF
TRBJ2-1 | TRBV4-1 | NA | NA | TGCGCCAGCAGCCGAGACCCGGGGGGCCACAATGAGCAGTTCTTC | CASSRDPGGHNEQFF
TRBJ2-7 | TRBV25-1 | NA | NA | TGTGCCAGCAGTGTAAGCGGCTACGAGCAGTACTTC | CASSVSGYEQYF
TRBJ2-3 | TRBV5-1 | once | NA | TGCGCCACTAGGACTGGGATGCAGGATACGCAGTATTTT | CATRTGMQDTQYF
TRBJ2-1 | TRBV11-3 | NA | NA | TGTGCCAGCAGCTTAGGTGAAGTGGCCTACAATGAGCAGTTCTTC | CASSLGEVAYNEQFF
TRBJ2-7 | TRBV5-4 | NA | TRBD2 | TGTGCCAGCAGCCTGGCCACTAGCGGGAGGTACGAGCAGTACTTC | CASSLATSGRYEQYF
TRBJ1-1 | TRBV5-5 | few | NA | TGTGCCAGCAGCTTGAGGGGACCAATGAACACTGAAGCTTTCTTT | CASSLRGPMNTEAFF
TRBJ2-7 | TRBV7-8 | once | TRBD2 | TGTGCCAGCACCCGAAGGACTAGCGAACCCTACGAGCAGTACTTC | CASTRRTSEPYEQYF
TRBJ2-7 | TRBV24-1 | NA | TRBD2 | TGTGCCACCAGTGACCCGACTAGCGGGAGCACGTACTTC | CATSDPTSGSTYF
TRBJ2-7 | TRBV6-5 | NA | NA | TGTGCCAGCAGTTACCTTGGGGGGGCCGGCGACGAGCAGTACTTC | CASSYLGGAGDEQYF
TRBJ2-6 | TRBV18 | few | NA | TGTGCCAGCTCACCGCGCGGGACCTCGACTGGGGCCAACGTCCTGACTTTC | CASSPRGTSTGANVLTF
TRBJ2-3 | TRBV20-1 | NA | NA | TGCAGTGCTCCAGATTTCACAGATACGCAGTATTTT | CSAPDFTDTQYF
TRBJ2-5 | TRBV7-6 | NA | NA | TGTGCCAGCAGCTTCGGGCGGGGGCCTGGGGAGACCCAGTACTTC | CASSFGRGPGETQYF
TRBJ2-7 | TRBV7-2 | NA | NA | TGTGCCAGCAGCTCCCAAGGGGGACGATACGAGCAGTACTTC | CASSSQGGRYEQYF
TRBJ2-1 | TRBV20-1 | NA | TRBD2 | TGCAGTGCTCCGGGACTAGCGGGAGGAACAAATGAGCAGTTCTTC | CSAPGLAGGTNEQFF
TRBJ1-6 | TRBV28 | NA | TRBD1 | TGTGCCAGCAGGACAGGGGTAGGGTCACCCCTCCACTTT | CASRTGVGSPLHF
TRBJ2-2 | TRBV20-1 | few | NA | TGCAGTGCCACTACCCCAGGGGGGGCCGGGGAGCTGTTTTTT | CSATTPGGAGELFF
TRBJ2-1 | TRBV7-2 | many | TRBD2 | TGTGCCAGCAGCTTCAGAAGCGGGAGGGCCCAGAATGAGCAGTTCTTC | CASSFRSGRAQNEQFF
TRBJ2-2 | TRBV5-1 | NA | NA | TGCGCCAGCAGCCTGTCACAGGTCAGGGCGAACACCGGGGTGCTGTTTTTT | CASSLSQVRANTGVLFF
TRBJ2-2 | TRBV20-1 | NA | NA | TGCAGTGCTCCCCATCCCGCGCGAGGCACCGGGGAGCTGTTTTTT | CSAPHPARGTGELFF
TRBJ2-7 | TRBV7-2 | NA | NA | TGTGCCAGCAGCCCCCGGGGCAGGTTCCTGAGCTCCTACGAGCAGTACTTC | CASSPRGRFLSSYEQYF
TRBJ1-1 | TRBV11-2 | few | NA | TGTGCCAGCAGCCCCAGACCGGGCCTCGGACTCCCTGAAGCTTTCTTT | CASSPRPGLGLPEAFF
TRBJ2-7 | TRBV10-3 | NA | NA | TGTGCCATCAGTGATTCCGACACGGGGGTAGACGAGCAGTACTTC | CAISDSDTGVDEQYF
TRBJ2-5 | TRBV7-9 | few | NA | TGTGCCAGCAGCCCAACCCTGGGGAACCAAGAGACCCAGTACTTC | CASSPTLGNQETQYF
TRBJ1-1 | TRBV29-1 | many | NA | TGCAGCGTTGTATCTGTCGGGGGGGGTGCCACTGAAGCTTTCTTT | CSVVSVGGGATEAFF
TRBJ2-1 | TRBV7-3 | many | TRBD2 | TGTGCCAGCAGCTTGGAGCGGGAGACCAATGAGCAGTTCTTC | CASSLERETNEQFF
TRBJ2-4 | TRBV28 | few | NA | TGTGCCAGCAGCCCGATTAGAGCCAAAAACATTCAGTACTTC | CASSPIRAKNIQYF
TRBJ2-7 | TRBV27 | NA | TRBD1 | TGTGCCAGCAGTTATACGGACAGGGGTCCCTACGAGCAGTACTTC | CASSYTDRGPYEQYF
TRBJ1-1 | TRBV5-1 | once | TRBD1 | TGCGCCAGCAGCTTGGACCGGGACAGTGAAGCTTTCTTT | CASSLDRDSEAFF
TRBJ2-7 | TRBV6-1 | NA | TRBD2 | TGTGCCAGCAGCGCCACCGGGGGGGAGGACTACGAGCAGTACTTC | CASSATGGEDYEQYF
TRBJ2-7 | TRBV7-3 | NA | TRBD2 | TGTGCCAGCAGCTTATCGTATACTAGCGGAAACTACGAGCAGTACTTC | CASSLSYTSGNYEQYF
TRBJ2-1 | TRBV11-3 | once | NA | TGTGCCAGCAGCGGAGACTTCGGGGGTTATGAGGGCCATGAGCAGTTCTTC | CASSGDFGGYEGHEQFF
TRBJ2-3 | TRBV20-1 | NA | NA | TGCAGTGCTAGAGATCTGGGCACAGATACGCAGTATTTT | CSARDLGTDTQYF
TRBJ2-7 | TRBV5-1 | many | TRBD2 | TGCGCCAGCAGCGTCGCTTCTAGCGGAAAGCTCTACGAGCAGTACTTC | CASSVASSGKLYEQYF
TRBJ1-2 | TRBV12-3/TRBV12-4 | NA | TRBD1 | TGTGCCAGCAGAGAAACCGGGACAGGCTATGGCTACACCTTC | CASRETGTGYGYTF
TRBJ2-3 | TRBV4-2 | NA | NA | TGTGCCAGCAGCCATCGAGAACCGGGACCGCTCCCCGATACGCAGTATTTT | CASSHREPGPLPDTQYF
TRBJ2-1 | TRBV4-2 | NA | TRBD2 | TGTGCCAGCAGCCAAGATCCTCTTAGCGGGGGAGGCAATGAGCAGTTCTTC | CASSQDPLSGGGNEQFF
TRBJ2-6 | TRBV20-1 | many | NA | TGCAGTGCTAGAGACCTCCAGGGGAGCTCTGGGGCCAACGTCCTGACTTTC | CSARDLQGSSGANVLTF
TRBJ2-1 | TRBV6-5 | few | NA | TGTGCCAGCAGTTACGGGCGAACCCTGGGGAATGAGCAGTTCTTC | CASSYGRTLGNEQFF
TRBJ1-2 | TRBV28 | NA | NA | TGTGCCAGCAGTTTTCGAACGGACCTCTATGGCTACACCTTC | CASSFRTDLYGYTF
TRBJ2-1 | TRBV5-1 | many | NA | TGCGCCAGCAGACCGGGCAATGAGCAGTTCTTC | CASRPGNEQFF
TRBJ2-1 | TRBV29-1 | NA | NA | TGCAGCGTTGAAGATCGGTTTAGGGGGAGTACCCCCTTCTACAATGAGCAGTTCTTC | CSVEDRFRGSTPFYNEQFF
TRBJ2-3 | TRBV7-6 | NA | NA | TGTGCCAGCAGCTCCCTTTTCGGGGGGCTGGCAGATACGCAGTATTTT | CASSSLFGGLADTQYF
TRBJ2-7 | TRBV28 | many | NA | TGTGCCAGCAGTGACCGGTTCGAGCAGTACTTC | CASSDRFEQYF
TRBJ2-3 | TRBV7-2 | NA | TRBD2 | TGTGCCAGCAGCTTAGCCTCTAGCGGGAGAATACGCACAGATACGCAGTATTTT | CASSLASSGRIRTDTQYF
TRBJ2-5 | TRBV19 | NA | NA | TGTGCCAGTAGTCGACTAGTCAAAGAGACCCAGTACTTC | CASSRLVKETQYF